The T cell receptor (beta chain) under discussion was sequenced for a study of T cell responses to AZD1222 COVID-19 vaccine. Study-level findings and limits: Repertoire sampling occurred only after the peak T cell response. Clonal diversity was possibly underestimated, and the donors were mostly white British, with more females. Only 5 or 6 AZD1222 recipients were seropositive at baseline.

With respect to this clone: Its antigen is still unknown.

Method: immunoSEQ multiplex PCR; TCRdb's copy keeps in-frame clones and lacks some. This table has approximately 110,000 clones, roughly 88% appearing once. The analysis combined second doses at about 4 or about 12 weeks. From germline, CDR1 is MGHDK and CDR2 SYGVNS. V was trimmed by 6 bases and J by 1 base, leaving 9 bases between them. This CDR3 spans 13 amino acids. The clonotype was recovered from an adult who received the AZD1222 COVID-19 vaccine. The V gene is TRBV25-1, the J gene TRBJ1-1; D remains unclear. Here the sequenced sample was peripheral blood, taken 28 days after the second AZD1222 dose. The CDR3 bases are TGTGCCAGCAGGGCCTCGGGGAACACTGAAGCTTTCTTT. This translates into CASRASGNTEAFF.